This TCR beta chain was identified in a study of T and B cells in COVID-19 patients. Study context: Blood was sampled from COVID-19 patients who were either actively infected or recovered. The recovered patients had mostly mild to moderate COVID-19 with outpatient management.

The CDR3 is made up of 15 amino acids. The V gene lost 0 bases and the J gene lost 3 bases, with 10 bases spanning the gap. Germline V CDR1 and CDR2: SGHKS, YYEKEE (reference sequence). Notes on the study in general: Exclusive to the recovered cohort were some 2,500 TCR clusters, around 30 of them with low generation probability. In COVID-19 patients, T cell receptor beta variable and joining gene use was reportedly strongly skewed.

This clonotype has a handful of counts. Antigen: not known. Blood genomic DNA input for TRB amplification was about 250-550 ng. TRB rearrangements were amplified by multiplex PCR with BIOMED2 TRB-A/B primers. Via MiXCR, TCRdb re-called the multiplex PCR reads, giving one row per CDR3 protein. The data show approximately 8,000 distinct CDR3 sequences, around 40% seen once. Input material: blood. This receptor was identified in a human donor who had recovered from COVID-19. The chain joins TRBV5-5 to TRBJ2-4, with D uncertain. The CDR3 bases are TGTGCCAGCAGCTTGGGTCGGTCCCTCAAAAACATTCAGTACTTC. Translation: CASSLGRSLKNIQYF.